This TCR beta chain was recovered during a study of cytomegalovirus exposure and HLA in healthy donors. The V gene's germline CDR1 is GTSNPN and CDR2 SVGIG (reference sequence). This CDR3 is 14 amino acids long. Trimming removed 4 bases from V and 4 bases from J; junction bases left unmatched: 7. The PCR contained 60 Vbeta and 13 Jbeta primers. Only in-frame clones appear in the TCRdb table, and some are missing; sequencing was by immunoSEQ multiplex PCR. The sample carries under 55,000 clones, roughly 73% recorded once. V usage is TRBV30 and J usage is TRBJ1-1; 9 bases match TRBD1. The TCR comes from a man between 18 and 29 years old in good health and CMV-seronegative. The sequenced material came from PBMCs. CDR3 nucleotides: TGTGCCTGGACCCCCTGGGACAGGGTCACTGAAGCTTTCTTT. Protein sequence: CAWTPWDRVTEAFF.